A single sample is the source of the 14 T cell receptor beta chains below, sequenced in a study of T cell repertoires in cytomegalovirus infection. TCRdb reprocessed the reads with MiXCR, giving one entry per CDR3 protein. The table lists approximately 200,000 distinct CDR3 sequences, 25% to 30% of them singletons. Sequenced sample: PBMCs. The source of these receptors is a human donor in good health (CMV status not recorded). Some clones in this sample may be carry-over from other donors' samples.

The V call is TRBV20-1, the J call TRBJ1-4; TRBD1 agrees at 10 bases. Germline trimming cut 6 bases from V and 1 base from J; bases unmatched to any gene: 8. The CDR3 is 16 amino acids. Germline CDR1 and CDR2: DFQATT and SNEGSKA (reference sequence). This CDR3 reads CSAGTGARGTNEKLFF. The CDR3 DNA reads TGCAGTGCCGGGACAGGGGCTAGAGGAACTAATGAAAAACTGTTTTTT.

J is TRBJ1-1 and V is TRBV10-1, with D hard to call. CDR1 WNHNN and CDR2 SYGVQD come from the germline V gene (reference sequence). This CDR3 spans 13 amino acids. V was shortened by 3 bases and J by 0 bases, with 5 bases between the two germline ends. CDR3 in DNA: TGCGCCAGCAGTGATTTGGTGAACACTGAAGCTTTCTTT. Amino acid sequence: CASSDLVNTEAFF.

The chain uses TRBV12-3 or TRBV12-4 and TRBJ2-6; D unresolved. The CDR3 totals 13 residues. The V end was cut by 7 bases, the J end by 0 bases, with 4 bases between. The CDR3 bases are TGTGCCAGCACGGTCTCTGGGGCCAACGTCCTGACTTTC. Translated: CASTVSGANVLTF.

This rearrangement joins TRBV5-6 to TRBJ1-1, with 7 bases fitting TRBD1. CDR1 and CDR2 from the germline V gene are SGHDT and YYEEEE. Unmatched junction bases numbered 7, after V lost 5 bases and J lost 6 bases. The CDR3 covers 13 residues. CDR3 amino acids: CASRRQGGAEAFF. CDR3 nucleotides: TGTGCCAGCAGAAGACAGGGTGGCGCTGAAGCTTTCTTT.

CDR3 protein: CASSKNTNTEAFF. DNA for the CDR3: TGCGCCAGCAGTAAAAACACTAACACTGAAGCTTTCTTT. V is TRBV10-2 and J is TRBJ1-1; D unresolved. The V and J ends lost 5 bases and 2 bases respectively, with 9 bases between them. The CDR3 sequence is 13 residues long. The germline V gene encodes CDR1 WSHSY and CDR2 SAAADI.

V gene TRBV15 combines with J gene TRBJ1-2, with TRBD1 matching over 9 bases. CDR1 and CDR2 (germline): LNHNV, YYDKDF (reference sequence). Germline trimming cut 5 bases from V and 7 bases from J; bases unmatched to any gene: 14. CDR3 size: 16 residues. CDR3 sequence reads: CATSGTLSGQGGGYTF. In DNA form, the CDR3 reads TGTGCCACCAGCGGGACGTTGTCGGGACAGGGAGGTGGCTACACCTTC.

This clonotype appeared a few times. V is TRBV7-9 and J is TRBJ2-1, with 11 bases that match TRBD2. Per the germline V gene, CDR1 is SEHNR and CDR2 is FQNEAQ (reference sequence). After removal of 7 bases from V and 8 bases from J, the junction contained 7 bases not matched to a gene. This CDR3 is 14 amino acids long. This CDR3 is CASTVTSGDDEQFF. The CDR3 DNA is TGTGCCAGCACCGTGACTAGCGGGGACGATGAGCAGTTCTTC.

The chain recombines TRBV10-3 with TRBJ1-2; perhaps TRBD1 as D (6 bases). Per the germline V gene, CDR1 is ENHRY and CDR2 is SYGVKD. The V end was cut by 6 bases, the J end by 0 bases, with 8 bases between. This CDR3 spans 13 amino acids. CDR3 in DNA: TGTGCCATCAGGGACAGAACTAACTATGGCTACACCTTC. It translates to CAIRDRTNYGYTF.

Only a few counts were recorded for this clonotype. The CDR3 sequence: CASSQGGSPNYGYTF. The CDR3 nucleotides read TGTGCCAGCAGCCAAGGTGGCAGCCCCAACTATGGCTACACCTTC. V is TRBV11-2 and J is TRBJ1-2; D remains ambiguous. CDR3 length: 15 amino acids. The V end was cut by 5 bases, the J end by 2 bases, with 15 bases between. Germline-derived CDR1 and CDR2 are SGHAT and FQNNGV.

V and J are TRBV19 and TRBJ1-2; no clear D. This CDR3 has 12 residues. From germline, CDR1 is LNHDA and CDR2 SQIVND (reference sequence). The CDR3 DNA follows: TGTGCGGACTCCTCAGGCAACTATGGCTACACCTTC. This gives the protein CADSSGNYGYTF.

As for this clonotype: A much larger clone sits a single nucleotide away, making a read error possible. The V gene is TRBV7-2, the J gene TRBJ1-5, with 8 bases fitting TRBD1. The CDR3 runs 15 residues. The ends lost 8 bases at V and 7 bases at J; junction bases unmatched: 13. Per the germline V gene, CDR1 is SGHTA and CDR2 is FQGNSA. The DNA of the CDR3 is TGTGCCAGCCGCATTAGGACAGGGAAGGACCAGCCCCAGCATTTT. It specifies CASRIRTGKDQPQHF.

In this sample, this clonotype turned up a few times. The chain joins TRBV15 to TRBJ1-5, with 9 bases lining up with TRBD1. CDR1 LNHNV and CDR2 YYDKDF come from the germline V gene (reference sequence). The CDR3 sequence is 17 residues long. V trimming: 5 bases; J trimming: 4 bases; junction bases outside the gene matches: 12. This chain's CDR3 is CATSEPSGQGRNQPQHF. CDR3 in DNA: TGTGCCACCAGCGAACCCTCCGGACAGGGGAGGAATCAGCCCCAGCATTTT.

This chain links TRBV5-1 with TRBJ1-6; D remains unclear. CDR3 length: 13 amino acids. The germline gives CDR1 SGHRS, CDR2 YFSETQ. Trimming removed 4 bases at V and 7 bases at J, with 9 bases between. The chain's CDR3 is CASSPEGNSPLHF. DNA for the CDR3: TGCGCCAGCAGCCCTGAGGGCAATTCACCCCTCCACTTT.

This clonotype turned up a few times. The gene calls are TRBV24-1 and TRBJ2-3; tentatively, D is TRBD1 or TRBD2 (5 bases each). Trimming removed 6 bases from V and 6 bases from J, with 12 bases in between. The CDR3 sequence is 13 residues long. Looked up from germline, CDR1 is KGHDR and CDR2 is SFDVKD. In DNA, the CDR3 is TGTGCCACCAGTCCTTCAGAGGGGGATACGCAGTATTTT. It codes for CATSPSEGDTQYF.